The rows below give T cell receptor beta chains drawn from one sample of a study of blood T cells in healthy people across ages. Via MiXCR, TCRdb re-called the 5' RACE reads, giving one row per CDR3 protein. The sample has about 1.6 million distinct CDR3 sequences, about 32% seen once. Material for sequencing was blood. Receptor source: a woman under 40 in good health. Each CDR3 is given with its conserved first and last residue. A D gene is named only where the DNA matches it firmly. Only some rows state a clone size, as once, few, many or a class for expanded clones.

TRBV30	TRBD1	once	TRBJ1-1	CAWSRDRVTEAFF	TGTGCCTGGAGTCGGGACAGGGTTACTGAAGCTTTCTTT
TRBV4-2	NA	many	TRBJ2-7	CASSQAAGSHWEQYF	TGTGCCAGCAGCCAAGCCGCGGGGTCCCACTGGGAGCAGTACTTC
TRBV15	NA	NA	TRBJ2-7	CATSIIQGNEQYF	TGTGCCACCAGCATTATTCAGGGTAACGAGCAGTACTTC
TRBV5-1	TRBD1	many	TRBJ2-7	CASSPGGDEQYF	TGTGCCAGCAGCCCAGGGGGCGACGAGCAGTACTTC
TRBV3-1	NA	few	TRBJ1-5	CASSQNRDPTQHF	TGTGCCAGCAGCCAAAACCGGGACCCAACCCAGCATTTT
TRBV15	NA	NA	TRBJ2-1	CATRRMQHDYNEQFF	TGTGCCACCAGGAGAATGCAGCACGATTACAATGAGCAGTTCTTC
TRBV7-2	NA	few	TRBJ2-7	CASSEDSFSSYEQYF	TGTGCCAGCAGCGAGGACAGCTTCAGCTCCTACGAGCAGTACTTC
TRBV4-1	NA	NA	TRBJ1-1	CASSQGGQSMNTEAFF	TGCGCCAGCAGCCAAGGCGGACAGAGCATGAACACTGAAGCTTTCTTT
TRBV7-9	NA	NA	TRBJ1-5	CASSLGSKGGGQPQHF	TGTGCCAGCAGCTTAGGCTCGAAAGGGGGAGGCCAGCCCCAGCATTTT
TRBV11-2	NA	few	TRBJ1-1	CASSLVGSSLYTEAFF	TGTGCCAGCAGCTTAGTAGGGTCTTCATTGTATACTGAAGCTTTCTTT
TRBV28	NA	NA	TRBJ2-1	CASSSHEQFF	TGTGCCAGCAGCTCCCATGAGCAGTTCTTC
TRBV4-2	TRBD2	few	TRBJ2-7	CASSQEREGLYEQYF	TGTGCCAGCAGCCAAGAGCGGGAGGGCCTCTACGAGCAGTACTTC
TRBV30	NA	NA	TRBJ2-1	CAWQPDRSPNEQFF	TGTGCCTGGCAACCCGACAGGTCCCCCAATGAGCAGTTCTTC
TRBV10-3	NA	many	TRBJ2-7	CAISEWRDGQYF	TGTGCCATCAGTGAATGGCGAGATGGGCAGTACTTC
TRBV20-1	NA	few	TRBJ2-1	CSAPTREYNEQFF	TGCAGTGCTCCGACTAGAGAGTACAATGAGCAGTTCTTC
TRBV20-1	TRBD2	NA	TRBJ2-7	CSATSGAYYEQYF	TGCAGTGCAACTAGCGGGGCCTACTACGAGCAGTACTTC
TRBV20-1	NA	NA	TRBJ2-7	CSARDGIGSYEQYF	TGCAGTGCTAGAGATGGAATCGGCAGCTACGAGCAGTACTTC
TRBV9	NA	NA	TRBJ2-3	CASSIRQDDPVGTDTQYF	TGTGCCAGCAGCATCCGACAGGATGATCCGGTTGGCACAGATACGCAGTATTTT
TRBV29-1	NA	once	TRBJ1-2	CSVKHTGTSYGYTF	TGCAGCGTTAAACATACCGGGACAAGTTATGGCTACACCTTC
TRBV13	NA	NA	TRBJ1-2	CASSPQKPNYGYTF	TGTGCCAGCAGCCCACAGAAGCCAAATTATGGCTACACCTTC
TRBV24-1	TRBD1	NA	TRBJ2-5	CATPDRAVQETQYF	TGTGCCACCCCGGACAGGGCGGTCCAAGAGACCCAGTACTTC
TRBV20-1	TRBD2	NA	TRBJ2-7	CSARNLAARGDEQYF	TGCAGTGCTAGAAACCTAGCGGCGCGGGGGGACGAGCAGTACTTC
TRBV7-9	TRBD1	NA	TRBJ2-5	CASSLKDREHETQYF	TGTGCCAGCAGCTTAAAGGACAGGGAACATGAGACCCAGTACTTC
TRBV20-1	TRBD2	NA	TRBJ2-5	CSARDLAGLQETQYF	TGCAGTGCTAGAGATCTAGCGGGTCTACAAGAGACCCAGTACTTC
TRBV30	TRBD1	NA	TRBJ1-1	CAWRAGTGEKAFF	TGTGCCTGGAGGGCCGGGACAGGGGAGAAGGCTTTCTTT
TRBV9	NA	NA	TRBJ1-5	CASSAQRASKPQHF	TGTGCCAGCAGCGCCCAGAGAGCGTCGAAGCCCCAGCATTTT
TRBV30	NA	NA	TRBJ1-1	CAWRRKLNTEAFF	TGTGCCTGGAGAAGAAAGTTAAACACTGAAGCTTTCTTT
TRBV6-2/TRBV6-3	NA	NA	TRBJ2-5	CASMSGYQETQYF	TGTGCCAGCATGAGCGGTTACCAAGAGACCCAGTACTTC
TRBV5-1	TRBD2	NA	TRBJ2-1	CASSSDIGRGDNEQFF	TGCGCCAGCAGCTCTGATATCGGGCGGGGGGATAATGAGCAGTTCTTC
TRBV12-3/TRBV12-4	TRBD2	NA	TRBJ2-1	CASSPRTSGGVKYNEQFF	TGTGCCAGCAGTCCACGGACTAGCGGGGGGGTAAAATACAATGAGCAGTTCTTC
TRBV6-5	TRBD2	NA	TRBJ2-3	CASSYSGRPNTQYF	TGTGCCAGCAGCTATAGCGGGAGGCCAAATACGCAGTATTTT
TRBV12-5	NA	few	TRBJ2-5	CASGYDRETQYF	TGTGCTAGTGGGTACGACAGGGAGACCCAGTACTTC
TRBV4-1	NA	NA	TRBJ1-1	CASSQSRGGYDTEAFF	TGCGCCAGCAGCCAGAGCCGGGGGGGCTATGACACTGAAGCTTTCTTT
TRBV7-9	NA	many	TRBJ1-1	CASSSWANTEAFF	TGTGCCAGCAGCTCCTGGGCGAACACTGAAGCTTTCTTT
TRBV7-6	TRBD1	NA	TRBJ2-7	CASSFYRGHHEQYF	TGTGCCAGCAGCTTCTACAGGGGGCACCACGAGCAGTACTTC
TRBV20-1	NA	NA	TRBJ2-1	CSARGSHDEQFF	TGCAGTGCTAGGGGTAGCCACGATGAGCAGTTCTTC
TRBV5-1	NA	NA	TRBJ2-3	CASSFQGGLTDTQYF	TGCGCCAGCTCCTTTCAGGGGGGACTCACAGATACGCAGTATTTT
TRBV27	TRBD1	NA	TRBJ1-6	CASSLSGGAFSPLHF	TGTGCCAGCAGTTTATCAGGGGGCGCATTTTCACCCCTCCACTTT
TRBV5-1	TRBD1	NA	TRBJ1-2	CASSPPGTGVDLRGYTF	TGCGCCAGCAGCCCGCCGGGGACAGGGGTCGATTTACGTGGCTACACCTTC
TRBV4-1	NA	many	TRBJ2-1	CASSQEWSSSYNEQFF	TGCGCCAGCAGCCAAGAATGGTCTAGCTCCTACAATGAGCAGTTCTTC
TRBV5-1	NA	NA	TRBJ2-7	CASTNRDSSYEQYF	TGCGCCAGCACCAACCGGGACTCCTCCTACGAGCAGTACTTC
TRBV20-1	TRBD2	NA	TRBJ2-1	CSARDKTSVNNEQFF	TGCAGTGCTAGAGACAAGACTAGCGTAAACAATGAGCAGTTCTTC
TRBV2	TRBD2	NA	TRBJ2-3	CAGPRGTSTDTQYF	TGTGCCGGCCCGCGGGGGACCAGCACAGATACGCAGTATTTT
TRBV3-1	NA	many	TRBJ2-7	CASSQEYGPYEQYF	TGTGCCAGCAGCCAAGAGTACGGGCCCTACGAGCAGTACTTC
TRBV20-1	TRBD2	NA	TRBJ2-3	CSARARLAGGTDTQYF	TGCAGTGCTAGAGCTCGACTAGCGGGGGGCACAGATACGCAGTATTTT
TRBV10-3	TRBD2	many	TRBJ2-1	CATRLAAFDEQFF	TGTGCCACCCGACTAGCGGCTTTCGATGAGCAGTTCTTC
TRBV5-1	TRBD1	NA	TRBJ1-6	CASSFLDRGGSPLHF	TGCGCCAGCAGCTTCCTCGACAGGGGGGGGTCACCCCTCCACTTT
TRBV27	TRBD1	NA	TRBJ2-2	CASGDRGPDTGELFF	TGTGCCAGCGGAGACAGGGGGCCCGACACCGGGGAGCTGTTTTTT
TRBV2	NA	NA	TRBJ2-3	CASSVLVDDTQYF	TGTGCCAGCAGTGTGCTAGTAGACGATACGCAGTATTTT
TRBV13	TRBD2	NA	TRBJ2-1	CASSSPTSVNNEQFF	TGTGCCAGCAGCTCCCCGACTAGCGTAAACAATGAGCAGTTCTTC
TRBV7-9	NA	NA	TRBJ1-2	CASRGRADGYTF	TGTGCCAGCCGAGGGCGAGCTGATGGCTACACCTTC
TRBV2	NA	NA	TRBJ1-1	CAGKIDRSNTEAFF	TGTGCCGGAAAAATAGACAGATCGAACACTGAAGCTTTCTTT